This TCR beta chain is drawn from a study of cytomegalovirus exposure and HLA in healthy donors. Study-wide points: According to a later analysis, donors in an Asian-associated ancestry cluster reportedly had fewer N-insertions than the roughly 630-donor mean. A later analysis found that most CMV-associated TCR beta chains appeared HLA-restricted. Later analysis demonstrated an association between a missense DCLRE1C variant and TCR beta V- and J-gene trimming.

The CDR3 spans 13 residues. CDR1 and CDR2 from the germline V gene are GTSNPN and SVGIG (reference sequence). The V end lost 4 bases, the J end lost 3 bases, and 10 bases lay between the germline ends. The PCR contained 60 Vbeta and 13 Jbeta primers. Measured with immunoSEQ multiplex PCR; TCRdb has only the in-frame clones, and not every one. This sample carries around 210,000 clones, 78% of them seen once, and the ten largest clones take 0.47%. Points on this clone: Its antigen is not known.

The chain joins TRBV30 to TRBJ1-5; D gene unclear. This clonotype originated in a boy aged 10-17 years in good health and CMV-seronegative. Sequencing was performed on PBMCs. Here the CDR3 reads CAWNTRSNQPQHF. The CDR3 nucleotides read TGTGCCTGGAATACCAGATCCAATCAGCCCCAGCATTTT.